What follows are 23 T cell receptor beta chains derived from one specimen sequenced in a study of cytomegalovirus exposure and HLA in healthy donors. In the PCR, 60 Vbeta and 13 Jbeta primers were used. TCRdb's table, derived via immunoSEQ multiplex PCR, lists solely in-frame clones and lacks some. Of some 110,000 clones listed, around 82% are singletons. The sample consisted of PBMCs. These receptors originate from a man between 50 and 59 years old in good health and CMV-seronegative.

The chain carries TRBV10-3 and TRBJ1-1, with D maybe TRBD1 (6 bases). The CDR3 totals 14 residues. V lost 2 bases to trimming and J lost 2 bases, with 9 bases between them. Per germline, CDR1 ENHRY and CDR2 SYGVKD. CDR3 DNA sequence: TGTGCCATCAGTGAGGACAGGTCTAACACTGAAGCTTTCTTT. Protein: CAISEDRSNTEAFF.

CDR3 region: CATLRGLAGTGELFF. The CDR3 DNA reads TGCGCCACCCTAAGGGGACTAGCGGGGACCGGGGAGCTGTTTTTT. V is TRBV10-2 and J is TRBJ2-2; 13 bases match TRBD2. In germline, CDR1 is WSHSY, CDR2 SAAADI. The V gene end was trimmed by 10 bases and the J gene end by 5 bases; junction bases not matched to a gene: 7. The CDR3 is 15 amino acids.

The V call is TRBV7-6, the J call TRBJ2-7, with D uncertain. V was cut by 6 bases and J by 2 bases, with 14 bases left in between. Germline loops: CDR1 SGHVS, CDR2 FNYEAQ. The CDR3 totals 14 residues. DNA for the CDR3: TGTGCCAGCAGTTCTTTTAGATCGACCTACGAGCAGTACTTC. It is translated as CASSSFRSTYEQYF.

V gene TRBV5-4 combines with J gene TRBJ2-5, with 8 bases fitting TRBD1. The CDR3 covers 14 residues. With V trimmed by 0 bases and J by 6 bases, 4 bases remained unmatched. Germline lookup yields CDR1 SGHNT and CDR2 YYREEE (reference sequence). CDR3 nucleotide sequence: TGTGCCAGCAGCTTGGCGGGGGACAGGAAGACCCAGTACTTC. Amino acid sequence: CASSLAGDRKTQYF.

The chain joins TRBV6-4 to TRBJ2-3, with D tentatively TRBD1 (6 bases). Trimming cost V 4 bases and J 4 bases, with 12 bases left between them. Germline loops: CDR1 MRHNA, CDR2 SNTAGT. The CDR3 extends over 14 amino acids. The CDR3 DNA sequence: TGTGCCAGCAGTGGGCCAGGGGCGGCAGATACGCAGTATTTT. Protein: CASSGPGAADTQYF.

The V call is TRBV7-2, the J call TRBJ2-7, with D perhaps matching TRBD2 (5 bases). CDR1 and CDR2 (germline): SGHTA, FQGNSA. The CDR3 runs to 14 residues. Trimming removed 5 bases from V and 0 bases from J, with 11 bases in between. CDR3 in DNA: TGTGCCAGCAGCGAAGCTAGCAACTCCTACGAGCAGTACTTC. Residues: CASSEASNSYEQYF.

V gene TRBV9 combines with J gene TRBJ1-2; no definite D call. This CDR3 is built from 12 residues. Germline assignment: CDR1 SGDLS and CDR2 YYNGEE. The V and J ends lost 4 bases and 7 bases respectively, with 11 bases between them. The CDR3 protein is CASSPQQFGYTF. CDR3 nucleotide sequence: TGTGCCAGCAGCCCCCAACAGTTTGGCTACACCTTC.

For the CDR3, the DNA is TGTGCCAGCAGTATGACAGGGTTTAAAGCTTTCTTT. This translates into CASSMTGFKAFF. V gene TRBV28 combines with J gene TRBJ1-1; 7 positions match TRBD1. Germline trimming cut 5 bases from V and 9 bases from J; bases unmatched to any gene: 6. CDR3 length: 12 residues. CDR1 and CDR2 from the germline V gene are MDHEN and SYDVKM. The variable domain in full, with the rest retrieved from reference TRBV28 and TRBJ1-1, is DVKVTQSSRYLVKRTGEKVFLECVQDMDHENMFWYRQDPGLGLRLIYFSYDVKMKEKGDIPEGYSVSREKKERFSLILESASTNQTSMYLCASSMTGFKAFFGQGTRLTVV.

This chain connects TRBV6-5 to TRBJ2-4; 8 positions match TRBD2. The CDR3 runs to 15 residues. V lost 5 bases to trimming and J lost 6 bases; unmatched junction nucleotides: 9. Germline V gene data show CDR1 as MNHEY and CDR2 as SVGAGI. The DNA for the CDR3 is TGTGCCAGCAGTAAGGGCGGGGGGCCCCGAAACATTCAGTACTTC. The encoded protein is CASSKGGGPRNIQYF.

The chain recombines TRBV5-6 with TRBJ2-7, with D maybe TRBD1 (5 bases). The CDR3 has 14 amino acids. The V end was cut by 2 bases, the J end by 2 bases, with 11 bases between. The germline gives CDR1 SGHDT, CDR2 YYEEEE. CDR3 coding DNA: TGTGCCAGCAGCTTAGGGGTGGGAACCTACGAGCAGTACTTC. Protein product: CASSLGVGTYEQYF. The complete variable domain, with remaining parts taken from reference TRBV5-6 and TRBJ2-7, reads DAGVTQSPTHLIKTRGQQVTLRCSPKSGHDTVSWYQQALGQGPQFIFQYYEEEERQRGNFPDRFSGHQFPNYSSELNVNALLLGDSALYLCASSLGVGTYEQYFGPGTRLTVT.

The chain links TRBV5-4 to TRBJ2-4; TRBD1 matches at 7 bases. CDR3 length: 16 amino acids. The V and J ends lost 3 bases and 0 bases, in that order; junction bases with no gene match: 6. Germline V lookup: CDR1 SGHNT, CDR2 YYREEE (reference sequence). CDR3 sequence: CASSSRDSLAKNIQYF. The CDR3 nucleotides are TGTGCCAGCAGCTCCCGGGACAGCTTAGCCAAAAACATTCAGTACTTC. The variable domain in full, completed from reference TRBV5-4 and TRBJ2-4, reads ETGVTQSPTHLIKTRGQQVTLRCSSQSGHNTVSWYQQALGQGPQFIFQYYREEENGRGNFPPRFSGLQFPNYSSELNVNALELDDSALYLCASSSRDSLAKNIQYFGAGTRLSVL.

V gene TRBV11-3 combines with J gene TRBJ2-7; TRBD1 agrees at 9 bases. Trimming removed 1 base from V and 6 bases from J; junction bases left unmatched: 7. CDR3 length: 15 residues. Germline V gives CDR1 SGHNT, CDR2 YENEEA. CDR3 coding DNA: TGTGCCAGCAGCTTAGCAAATGGACAGGGGTTCGAGCAGTACTTC. It specifies CASSLANGQGFEQYF.

CDR3 in DNA: TGTGCCAGCTTCACTCCAATGTCGACAGGGCAAAACTATGGCTACACCTTC. Protein sequence: CASFTPMSTGQNYGYTF. The chain uses TRBV2 and TRBJ1-2; 7 bases match TRBD1. Germline CDR1 and CDR2: SNHLY and FYNNEI. The CDR3 is 17 residues long. V dropped 8 bases and J dropped 2; count of bases not matched to a gene: 17.

The rearrangement uses TRBV10-3 and TRBJ2-1, with D perhaps matching TRBD1 (6 bases). V was pared by 3 bases and J by 8 bases, with 20 bases between. Germline V lookup: CDR1 ENHRY, CDR2 SYGVKD. CDR3 length equals 16 residues. CDR3: CAISDPMDSPGDEQFF. The CDR3 coding sequence is TGTGCCATCAGTGACCCGATGGATAGTCCAGGGGATGAGCAGTTCTTC.

The V gene is TRBV7-3, the J gene TRBJ2-7, with 7 bases identical to TRBD2. This CDR3 region has 15 residues. The ends lost 4 bases at V and 3 bases at J; junction bases unmatched: 9. Germline-derived CDR1 and CDR2 are SGHTA and FQGTGA. CDR3 coding DNA: TGTGCCAGCAGCTCCGCCCCGCGGGGGATCTACGAGCAGTACTTC. Translating gives CASSSAPRGIYEQYF.

This clone was picked up one time. The rearrangement uses TRBV5-1 and TRBJ2-2, with 7 bases lining up with TRBD1. The CDR3 covers 16 residues. With V trimmed by 0 bases and J by 6 bases, 8 bases remained unmatched. Germline CDR1 is SGHRS and CDR2 is YFSETQ. The CDR3 DNA sequence: TGCGCCAGCAGCTTGGCTCGCGACAGGGTCGCCGGGGAGCTGTTTTTT. It encodes CASSLARDRVAGELFF.

The chain employs TRBV11-2 and TRBJ1-5; D is perhaps TRBD1 (6 bases). V dropped 1 base and J dropped 11 bases, with 12 bases sitting between them. The CDR3 is made up of 13 amino acids. Germline CDR1 and CDR2: SGHAT and FQNNGV. The CDR3 protein is CASSLAEQGTQHF. The CDR3 coding sequence is TGTGCCAGCAGCTTAGCCGAACAGGGAACCCAGCATTTT.

This chain uses TRBV6-5 with TRBJ2-3; the match to TRBD2 covers 9 bases. Trimming took 6 bases from V and 8 from J; bases not matched to a gene: 6. The CDR3 covers 13 residues. The germline gives CDR1 MNHEY, CDR2 SVGAGI. For the CDR3, the DNA is TGTGCCAGCAGAACCGTAGCGGGGGCTACGCAGTATTTT. Residues: CASRTVAGATQYF.

The chain links TRBV7-3 to TRBJ1-1; TRBD1 is a possible D gene (6 bases). The CDR3 length is 13 residues. Germline CDR1 and CDR2: SGHTA and FQGTGA. V was trimmed by 5 bases and J by 6 bases, leaving 13 bases between them. The CDR3 DNA reads TGTGCCAGCAGCCCCGGGGGGGCACCTGAAGCTTTCTTT. Protein sequence: CASSPGGAPEAFF.

The J gene is TRBJ1-5, the V gene TRBV19, with D possibly being TRBD1 (6 bases). The length of the CDR3 is 12 residues. Germline V gives CDR1 LNHDA, CDR2 SQIVND (reference sequence). Between the trimmed V and J ends, which lost 6 bases and 4 bases, there was a span of 7 bases. For the CDR3, the DNA is TGTGCCAGTAGGCAGGGGAATCAGCCCCAGCATTTT. Translation: CASRQGNQPQHF.

This chain joins TRBV19 and TRBJ2-1; 9 bases agree with TRBD1. CDR1 and CDR2 (germline): LNHDA, SQIVND (reference sequence). The length of the CDR3 is 15 residues. Losses at the gene ends were 5 bases for V and 4 bases for J; bases not matched to a gene: 6. CDR3 sequence reads: CASSGDRETYNEQFF. Written as DNA, the CDR3 is TGTGCCAGTAGTGGGGACAGGGAGACTTACAATGAGCAGTTCTTC.

This clone was found once. The chain couples TRBV5-1 to TRBJ1-3; D is undetermined. CDR1 and CDR2 from the germline V gene are SGHRS and YFSETQ. The CDR3 runs to 12 residues. V lost 4 bases to trimming and J lost 3 bases, with 5 bases between them. DNA for the CDR3: TGCGCCAGCAGCGAGGGTGGAAACACCATATATTTT. Protein sequence: CASSEGGNTIYF.

The chain links TRBV19 to TRBJ1-3; 8 bases match TRBD1. There are 14 residues in the CDR3. Germline loops: CDR1 LNHDA, CDR2 SQIVND (reference sequence). Unmatched junction bases numbered 7, after V lost 10 bases and J lost 2 bases. CDR3 in amino acids: CATEDRATGNTIYF. Here the CDR3 DNA reads TGTGCCACCGAGGACAGGGCCACTGGAAACACCATATATTTT.